This T cell receptor beta chain was observed in a study of STAT5B mutations in CD4+ large granular lymphocyte leukemia. This clone was found a few times. Clones were read by immunoSEQ multiplex PCR, and TCRdb kept only the in-frame ones, dropping some. The sample records tens of thousands of clones, 76% being singletons. This CDR3 has 15 amino acids. V lost 1 base and J lost 0, with 9 bases in between. Germline CDR1 and CDR2: MNHNS and SASEGT. The chain carries TRBV6-1 and TRBJ1-1; D remains ambiguous. The sample taken for sequencing was CD4+ T cells from blood buffy coats. The TCR was taken from a human donor in good health. The CDR3 loop is CASSEGPQMNTEAFF. Written as DNA, the CDR3 is TGTGCCAGCAGTGAAGGGCCTCAGATGAACACTGAAGCTTTCTTT.